A few counts support the clone carrying this T cell receptor (beta chain). The germline V gene has CDR1 SGHVS and CDR2 FNYEAQ. The CDR3 is 15 residues long. V shed 5 bases and J 6 bases; nucleotides not matched to a gene: 10. Execution of the assay was at deep level. Original methodology: ImmunoSEQ supplied junction-only sequences lacking quality scores, so filtering was different. Some clones are missing from TCRdb's copy, which holds only in-frame ones; the method was immunoSEQ multiplex PCR. V, J and clone size were drawn from that table, and D and trimming were deduced from the DNA. Of roughly 1 million clones listed, around three quarters are singletons. The sample belongs to a study of shared clonotypes between healthy human individuals. Study in general: Plates per donor: three CD4 naive, three CD4 memory, two CD8 naive, one CD8 memory.

None of the donors, who were healthy HIV-negative adults, had recently had acute infections or vaccinations. This sequence originates from a man aged 18 to 29 in good health. Some clones in this sample may be carry-over from other donors' samples. The sequenced sample consisted of memory CD4+ T cells from PBMCs. Specified subset: CD45RA-negative fraction. The V gene is TRBV7-6, the J gene TRBJ1-5; TRBD1 agrees at 7 bases. The CDR3 reads CASSAGVQGGQPQHF. DNA of the CDR3: TGTGCCAGCAGCGCTGGGGTCCAGGGGGGTCAGCCCCAGCATTTT. The full variable domain, completed using reference TRBV7-6 and TRBJ1-5, is GAGVSQSPRYKVTKRGQDVALRCDPISGHVSLYWYRQALGQGPEFLTYFNYEAQQDKSGLPNDRFSAERPEGSISTLTIQRTEQRDSAMYRCASSAGVQGGQPQHFGDGTRLSIL.